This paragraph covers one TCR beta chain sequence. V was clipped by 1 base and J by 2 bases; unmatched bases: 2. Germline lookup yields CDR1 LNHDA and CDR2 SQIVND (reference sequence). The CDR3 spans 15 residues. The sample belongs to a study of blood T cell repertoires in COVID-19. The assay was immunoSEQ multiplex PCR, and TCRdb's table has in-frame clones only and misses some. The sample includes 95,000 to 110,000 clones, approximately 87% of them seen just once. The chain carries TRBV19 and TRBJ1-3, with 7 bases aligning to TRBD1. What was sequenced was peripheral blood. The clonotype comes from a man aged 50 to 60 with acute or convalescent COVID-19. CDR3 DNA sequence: TGTGCCAGTAGTATAGGGACAGGCGCTGGAAACACCATATATTTT. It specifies CASSIGTGAGNTIYF.